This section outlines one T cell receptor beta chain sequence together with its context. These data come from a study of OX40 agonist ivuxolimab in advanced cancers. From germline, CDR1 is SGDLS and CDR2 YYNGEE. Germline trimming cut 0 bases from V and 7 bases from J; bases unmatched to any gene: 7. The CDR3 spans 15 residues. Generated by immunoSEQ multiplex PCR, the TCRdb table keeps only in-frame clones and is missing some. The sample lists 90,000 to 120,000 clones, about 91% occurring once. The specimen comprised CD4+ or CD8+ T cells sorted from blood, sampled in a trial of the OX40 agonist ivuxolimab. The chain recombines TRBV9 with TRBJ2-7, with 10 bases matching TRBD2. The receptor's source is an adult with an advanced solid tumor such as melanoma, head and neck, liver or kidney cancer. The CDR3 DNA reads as TGTGCCAGCAGCGTAGACCTAGCGGGAGAGCCAGAGCAGTACTTC. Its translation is CASSVDLAGEPEQYF.